The 17 T cell receptor beta chains presented below share a single source sample, sequenced in a study of long-term antiretroviral therapy in people with HIV (dated by TCRdb to 2021 to 2024). The immunoSEQ hsTCRB v3.0 assay was used at survey level resolution for TRB variable region sequencing. Imported from immuneACCESS, the table was reduced by TCRdb to in-frame sequences with V and J called. These copies leave out some clones; in studies compared against another copy, an unresolved V gene accounts for under half, and the cause of the remainder is not known. Present in this sample are around 30,000 clones, 75% to 90% of which were seen just once. In total, the top ten clones hold about a tenth of the sample. The material was unsorted PBMCs, obtained 2.3 years after starting antiretroviral therapy. The receptor source for this set is a man aged 35 to 55 with HIV.

The V gene is TRBV5-6, the J gene TRBJ2-3; D possibly corresponds to TRBD1 (6 bases). V was clipped by 1 base and J by 2 bases, with 11 bases between them. Germline values: CDR1 SGHDT, CDR2 YYEEEE. The CDR3 runs to 15 residues. Written as DNA, the CDR3 is TGTGCCAGCAGCTTGTCACCAGGGGACACAGATACGCAGTATTTT. Residues: CASSLSPGDTDTQYF. Full variable domain (rest looked up from reference TRBV5-6 and TRBJ2-3): DAGVTQSPTHLIKTRGQQVTLRCSPKSGHDTVSWYQQALGQGPQFIFQYYEEEERQRGNFPDRFSGHQFPNYSSELNVNALLLGDSALYLCASSLSPGDTDTQYFGPGTRLTVL.

V usage is TRBV9 and J usage is TRBJ1-5, with D perhaps matching TRBD1 (6 bases). Germline assignment: CDR1 SGDLS and CDR2 YYNGEE. CDR3 size: 15 residues. V dropped 4 bases and J dropped 1 base, with 12 bases sitting between them. The CDR3 DNA reads as TGTGCCAGCAGCCAGACAGGAATAAGCAATCAGCCCCAGCATTTT. This sequence encodes CASSQTGISNQPQHF.

The CDR3 reads CASSIKQGVTDTQYF. DNA of the CDR3: TGTGCCAGTAGTATAAAGCAGGGGGTCACAGATACGCAGTATTTT. The chain joins TRBV19 to TRBJ2-3, with 7 nucleotides matching TRBD1. Germline assignment: CDR1 LNHDA and CDR2 SQIVND (reference sequence). J lost 2 bases, V lost 2 bases, and 4 bases had no gene match. There are 15 residues in the CDR3.

In its sample, this clone was seen a few times. The DNA of the CDR3 is TGTGCCTGGAGCCTAAGAAGAACCGGGGAGCTGTTTTTT. Translated: CAWSLRRTGELFF. V and J are TRBV30 and TRBJ2-2; D not certain. Trimming pared 3 bases from V and 5 bases from J, leaving 10 bases between. Germline V lookup: CDR1 GTSNPN, CDR2 SVGIG (reference sequence). This CDR3 is built from 13 residues.

This chain joins TRBV10-2 and TRBJ1-2, with 7 bases that match TRBD1. CDR3 length equals 14 residues. Trimming removed 6 bases from V and 6 bases from J; junction bases left unmatched: 10. Germline V gene lookup returns CDR1 WSHSY and CDR2 SAAADI. The CDR3 DNA sequence: TGCGCCAGCAGCTTCGACAGGGAAATGGATGGCTACACCTTC. This encodes CASSFDREMDGYTF.

This clone was detected once. The chain is built from TRBV18 and TRBJ2-7; 8 bases align to TRBD2. The CDR3 has 15 amino acids. The V gene's germline CDR1 is KGHSH and CDR2 LQKENI. V shed 0 bases and J 4 bases; nucleotides not matched to a gene: 5. CDR3 bases: TGTGCCAGCTCACCACCCGGGGGGGTTCTTTACGAGCAGTACTTC. This encodes CASSPPGGVLYEQYF.

The chain has TRBV30 and TRBJ1-2, with TRBD1 identical over 10 bases. CDR1 and CDR2 from the germline V gene are GTSNPN and SVGIG (reference sequence). The V segment lost 2 bases and the J segment 10 bases; nucleotides outside the gene matches: 4. This CDR3 is 12 amino acids long. CDR3 sequence reads: CAWSWTGGSYTF. CDR3 nucleotide sequence: TGTGCCTGGAGTTGGACAGGGGGGTCCTACACCTTC.

The chain employs TRBV7-6 and TRBJ2-5; 7 bases line up with TRBD2. The junction had 13 bases not matched to a gene; V was cut back by 1 base and J by 5 bases. CDR3 size: 17 residues. The germline V gene encodes CDR1 SGHVS and CDR2 FNYEAQ. The CDR3 region is CASSLGAAGWRQETQYF. In DNA, the CDR3 is TGTGCCAGCAGCTTAGGGGCAGCGGGATGGCGGCAGGAGACCCAGTACTTC.

V is TRBV14 and J is TRBJ1-2; D gene unclear. The CDR3 contains 13 residues. V was pared by 3 bases and J by 4 bases, with 9 bases between. In germline, CDR1 is SGHDN, CDR2 FVKESK. CDR3 nucleotides: TGTGCCAGCAGCCAGGAAAAAACCTATGGCTACACCTTC. Encoded protein: CASSQEKTYGYTF. Using reference TRBV14 and TRBJ1-2 for the parts outside the CDR3, the full variable domain is EAGVTQFPSHSVIEKGQTVTLRCDPISGHDNLYWYRRVMGKEIKFLLHFVKESKQDESGMPNNRFLAERTGGTYSTLKVQPAELEDSGVYFCASSQEKTYGYTFGSGTRLTVV.

The chain recombines TRBV28 with TRBJ2-1; perhaps TRBD2 as D (5 bases). There are 16 residues in the CDR3. V was clipped by 7 bases and J by 8 bases, with 24 bases between them. Germline loops: CDR1 MDHEN, CDR2 SYDVKM. CDR3 bases: TGTGCCAGCACCCCATCAAAGGTGAGGGCTTTAGATGAGCAGTTCTTC. This translates into CASTPSKVRALDEQFF. Filled out from reference TRBV28 and TRBJ2-1, the complete variable domain reads DVKVTQSSRYLVKRTGEKVFLECVQDMDHENMFWYRQDPGLGLRLIYFSYDVKMKEKGDIPEGYSVSREKKERFSLILESASTNQTSMYLCASTPSKVRALDEQFFGPGTRLTVL.

This clone was counted a few times. This chain joins TRBV6-1 and TRBJ2-7, with 7 positions matching TRBD1. V gave up 4 bases and J gave up 4 bases; unmatched junction bases: 7. The germline V gene has CDR1 MNHNS and CDR2 SASEGT. There are 14 residues in the CDR3. The chain's CDR3 is CASSVVGRGYEQYF. Here the CDR3 DNA reads TGTGCCAGCAGTGTAGTAGGCAGGGGGTACGAGCAGTACTTC.

This clone was detected a few times. The chain has TRBV7-2 and TRBJ2-7, with 10 nucleotides matching TRBD1. Per the germline V gene, CDR1 is SGHTA and CDR2 is FQGNSA. J lost 9 bases, V lost 5 bases, and 13 bases had no gene match. This CDR3 contains 15 residues. This CDR3 reads CASSATGWTGGGQYF. In nucleotides, the CDR3 is TGTGCCAGCAGCGCCACGGGCTGGACAGGGGGGGGGCAGTACTTC.

The gene calls are TRBV5-6 and TRBJ1-4, with 7 bases lining up with TRBD1. V was clipped by 3 bases and J by 7 bases; unmatched bases: 6. Germline CDR1 and CDR2: SGHDT and YYEEEE. The CDR3 spans 14 residues. The CDR3 nucleotides are TGTGCCAGCAGCTACGGGGGGACAGCTGAAAAACTGTTTTTT. Its protein product is CASSYGGTAEKLFF.

V usage is TRBV5-1 and J usage is TRBJ2-2, with D unclear. The CDR3 consists of 14 residues. Deletions cut 5 bases from V and 0 bases from J, with 8 bases between. Germline CDR1 and CDR2: SGHRS and YFSETQ. The CDR3 sequence: CASSFLPNTGELFF. As DNA, the CDR3 is TGCGCCAGCAGTTTTCTTCCGAACACCGGGGAGCTGTTTTTT.

The gene calls are TRBV10-3 and TRBJ2-1; D unresolved. The germline gives CDR1 ENHRY, CDR2 SYGVKD. The CDR3 sequence is 15 residues long. The V and J ends lost 2 bases and 5 bases respectively, with 13 bases between them. The CDR3 DNA sequence: TGTGCCATCAGTGAGGGTCCCGTCCATAACAATGAGCAGTTCTTC. Encoded protein: CAISEGPVHNNEQFF.

V and J are TRBV7-9 and TRBJ2-2, with 10 bases identical to TRBD1. Germline values: CDR1 SEHNR, CDR2 FQNEAQ (reference sequence). V lost 4 bases and J lost 3; bases outside the gene matches: 8. The CDR3 consists of 17 residues. The CDR3 DNA is TGTGCCAGCAGCTCCCGAGGCGGACAGGGGGACACCGGGGAGCTGTTTTTT. Translated: CASSSRGGQGDTGELFF.

The chain carries TRBV29-1 and TRBJ2-7, with D unclear. V dropped 4 bases and J dropped 0 bases, with 7 bases sitting between them. CDR3 length: 12 amino acids. The germline V gene encodes CDR1 SQVTM and CDR2 ANQGSEA. CDR3 sequence (DNA): TGCAGCGTTGTTGGCCACTCCTACGAGCAGTACTTC. Its translation: CSVVGHSYEQYF.